This T cell receptor beta chain was recovered during a study of cytomegalovirus exposure and HLA in healthy donors. Study-level points and caveats: As confirmed in vitro, three CMV-associated chains were specific for CMV antigens. Some TCR beta chains (164 of them) were listed as cytomegalovirus-associated. It was reported that the classifier diagnosed cytomegalovirus status with high specificity and sensitivity in both the original and validation cohorts. The majority of TCR sequences were rare, yet some public TCRs appeared in many donors.

Sequencing was performed with immunoSEQ multiplex PCR; in TCRdb, only in-frame clones are kept and a portion is missing. This sample has 75,000 to 90,000 clones, with 90% to 95% found just once. As for this clone: The target antigen is unknown.

Deletions cut 0 bases from V and 4 bases from J, with 7 bases between. The CDR3 consists of 14 residues. CDR1 and CDR2 (germline): SGHRS, YFSETQ. Sequencing was carried out using PBMCs. This TCR came from a woman under 30 in good health and CMV-seronegative. The chain recombines TRBV5-1 with TRBJ1-4; D gene ambiguous. CDR3 sequence reads: CASSLGHNNEKLFF. The CDR3 DNA is TGCGCCAGCAGCTTGGGACATAATAATGAAAAACTGTTTTTT.